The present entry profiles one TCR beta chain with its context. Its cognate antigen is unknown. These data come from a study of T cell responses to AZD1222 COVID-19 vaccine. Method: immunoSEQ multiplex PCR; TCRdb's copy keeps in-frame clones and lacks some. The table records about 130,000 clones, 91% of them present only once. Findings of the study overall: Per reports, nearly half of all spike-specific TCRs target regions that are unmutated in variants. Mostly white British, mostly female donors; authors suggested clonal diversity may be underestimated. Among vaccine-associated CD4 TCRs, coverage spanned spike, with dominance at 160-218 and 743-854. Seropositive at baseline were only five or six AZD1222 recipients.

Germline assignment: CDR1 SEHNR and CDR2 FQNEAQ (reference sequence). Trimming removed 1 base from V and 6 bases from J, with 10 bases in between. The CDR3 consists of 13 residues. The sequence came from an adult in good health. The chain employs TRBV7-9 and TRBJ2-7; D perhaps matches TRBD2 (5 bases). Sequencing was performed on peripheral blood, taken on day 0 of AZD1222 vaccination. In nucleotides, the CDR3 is TGTGCCAGCAGCTTAGAGTCGACTACCGAGCAGTACTTC. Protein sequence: CASSLESTTEQYF.